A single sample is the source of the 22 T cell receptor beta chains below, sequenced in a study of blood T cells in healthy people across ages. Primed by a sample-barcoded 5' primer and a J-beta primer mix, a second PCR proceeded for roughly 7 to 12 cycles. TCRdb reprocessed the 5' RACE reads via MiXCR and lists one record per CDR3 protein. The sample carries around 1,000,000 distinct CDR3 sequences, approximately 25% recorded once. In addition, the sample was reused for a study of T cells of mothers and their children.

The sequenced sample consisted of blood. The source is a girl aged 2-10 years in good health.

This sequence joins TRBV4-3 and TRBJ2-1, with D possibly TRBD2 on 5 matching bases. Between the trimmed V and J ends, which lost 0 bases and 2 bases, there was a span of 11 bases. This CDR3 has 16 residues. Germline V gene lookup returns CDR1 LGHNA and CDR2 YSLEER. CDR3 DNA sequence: TGCGCCAGCAGCCAAGATACCGGGGTCACCTACAATGAGCAGTTCTTC. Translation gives CASSQDTGVTYNEQFF.

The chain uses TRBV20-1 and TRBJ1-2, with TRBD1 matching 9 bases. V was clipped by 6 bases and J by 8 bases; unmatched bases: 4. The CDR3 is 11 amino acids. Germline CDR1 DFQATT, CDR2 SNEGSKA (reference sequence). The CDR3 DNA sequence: TGCAGTGCCCGGGACAGGGACGGCTACACCTTC. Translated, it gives CSARDRDGYTF.

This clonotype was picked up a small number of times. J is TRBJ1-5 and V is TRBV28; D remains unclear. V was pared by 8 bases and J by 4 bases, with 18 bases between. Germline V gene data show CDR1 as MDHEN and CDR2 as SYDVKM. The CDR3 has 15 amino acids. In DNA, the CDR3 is TGTGCCAGCCTCCACCGGGCAGCCCCAAATCAGCCCCAGCATTTT. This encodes CASLHRAAPNQPQHF. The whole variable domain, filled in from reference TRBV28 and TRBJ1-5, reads DVKVTQSSRYLVKRTGEKVFLECVQDMDHENMFWYRQDPGLGLRLIYFSYDVKMKEKGDIPEGYSVSREKKERFSLILESASTNQTSMYLCASLHRAAPNQPQHFGDGTRLSIL.

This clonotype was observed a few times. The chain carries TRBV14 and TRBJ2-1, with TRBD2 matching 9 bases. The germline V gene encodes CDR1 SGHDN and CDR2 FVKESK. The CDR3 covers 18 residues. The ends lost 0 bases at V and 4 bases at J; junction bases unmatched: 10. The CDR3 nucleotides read TGTGCCAGCAGCCAAGACCCATGGGCGGGAGGGCCATACAATGAGCAGTTCTTC. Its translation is CASSQDPWAGGPYNEQFF.

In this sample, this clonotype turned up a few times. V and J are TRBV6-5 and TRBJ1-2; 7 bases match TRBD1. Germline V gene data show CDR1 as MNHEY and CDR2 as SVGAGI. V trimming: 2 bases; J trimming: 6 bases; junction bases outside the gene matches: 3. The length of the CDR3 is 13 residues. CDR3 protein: CASSYGTEDGYTF. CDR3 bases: TGTGCCAGCAGTTACGGGACAGAGGATGGCTACACCTTC.

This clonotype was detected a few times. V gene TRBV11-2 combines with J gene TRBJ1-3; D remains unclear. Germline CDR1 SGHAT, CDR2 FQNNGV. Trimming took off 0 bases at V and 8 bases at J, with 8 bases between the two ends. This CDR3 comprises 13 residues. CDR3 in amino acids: CASSLELGDTIYF. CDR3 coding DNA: TGTGCCAGCAGCTTAGAGCTCGGGGACACCATATATTTT. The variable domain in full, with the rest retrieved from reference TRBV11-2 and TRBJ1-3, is EAGVAQSPRYKIIEKRQSVAFWCNPISGHATLYWYQQILGQGPKLLIQFQNNGVVDDSQLPKDRFSAERLKGVDSTLKIQPAKLEDSAVYLCASSLELGDTIYFGEGSWLTVV.

The CDR3, as DNA: TGCGCCAGCAGCCAAGGACAGAGCTTTAACTATGGCTACACCTTC. Translating gives CASSQGQSFNYGYTF. The chain uses TRBV4-1 and TRBJ1-2; D perhaps matches TRBD1 (5 bases). The CDR3 has 15 residues. V lost 1 base and J 1 base, leaving 10 bases between the germline ends. CDR1 is MGHRA and CDR2 is YSYEKL in the germline V gene.

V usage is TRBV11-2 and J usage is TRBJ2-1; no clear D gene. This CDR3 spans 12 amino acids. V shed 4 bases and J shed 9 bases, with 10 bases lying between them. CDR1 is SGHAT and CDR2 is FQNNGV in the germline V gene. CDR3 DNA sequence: TGTGCCAGCAGCTCCGTTGAGGTTGAGCAGTTCTTC. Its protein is CASSSVEVEQFF.

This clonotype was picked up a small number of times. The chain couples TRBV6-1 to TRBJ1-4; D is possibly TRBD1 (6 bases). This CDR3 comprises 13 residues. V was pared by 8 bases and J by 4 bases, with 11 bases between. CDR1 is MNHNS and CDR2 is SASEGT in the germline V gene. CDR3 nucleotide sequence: TGTGCCAGCGATGGGGGGCTTAATGAAAAACTGTTTTTT. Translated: CASDGGLNEKLFF.

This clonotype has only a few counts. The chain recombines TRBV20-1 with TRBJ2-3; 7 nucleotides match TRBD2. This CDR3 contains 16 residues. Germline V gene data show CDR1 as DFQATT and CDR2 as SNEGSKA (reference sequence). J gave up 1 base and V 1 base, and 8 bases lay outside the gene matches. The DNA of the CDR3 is TGCAGTGCTAGAGGATCAGCGGGACTTGGCACAGATACGCAGTATTTT. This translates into CSARGSAGLGTDTQYF.

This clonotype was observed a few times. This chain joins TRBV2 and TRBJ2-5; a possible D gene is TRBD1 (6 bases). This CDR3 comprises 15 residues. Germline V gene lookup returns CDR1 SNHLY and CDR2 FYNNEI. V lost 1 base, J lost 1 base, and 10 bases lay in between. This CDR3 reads CASSEGTVAQETQYF. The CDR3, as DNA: TGTGCCAGCAGTGAAGGGACAGTCGCCCAAGAGACCCAGTACTTC. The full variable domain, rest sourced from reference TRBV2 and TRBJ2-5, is EPEVTQTPSHQVTQMGQEVILRCVPISNHLYFYWYRQILGQKVEFLVSFYNNEISEKSEIFDDQFSVERPDGSNFTLKIRSTKLEDSAMYFCASSEGTVAQETQYFGPGTRLLVL.

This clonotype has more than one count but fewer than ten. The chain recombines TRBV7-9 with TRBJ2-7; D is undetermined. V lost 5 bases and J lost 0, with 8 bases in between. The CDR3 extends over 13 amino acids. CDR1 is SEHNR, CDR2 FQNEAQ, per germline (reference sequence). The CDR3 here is CASSPADSYEQYF. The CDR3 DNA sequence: TGTGCCAGCAGCCCAGCCGACTCCTACGAGCAGTACTTC. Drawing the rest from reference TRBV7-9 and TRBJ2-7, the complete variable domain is DTGVSQNPRHKITKRGQNVTFRCDPISEHNRLYWYRQTLGQGPEFLTYFQNEAQLEKSRLLSDRFSAERPKGSFSTLEIQRTEQGDSAMYLCASSPADSYEQYFGPGTRLTVT.

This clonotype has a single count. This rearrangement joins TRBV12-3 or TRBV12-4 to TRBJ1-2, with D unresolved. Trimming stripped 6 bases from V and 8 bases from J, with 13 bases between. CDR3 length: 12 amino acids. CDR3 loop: CASSVVGRGYTF. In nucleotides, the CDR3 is TGTGCCAGCAGCGTGGTCGGGAGGGGCTACACCTTC.

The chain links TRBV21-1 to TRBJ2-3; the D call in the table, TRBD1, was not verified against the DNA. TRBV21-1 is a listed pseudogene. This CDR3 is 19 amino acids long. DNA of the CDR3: TGTGCCAGCTTCAGACAGGGGGCCACTAGGTTTGCCCTAACAGATACGCAGTATTTT. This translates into CASFRQGATRFALTDTQYF.

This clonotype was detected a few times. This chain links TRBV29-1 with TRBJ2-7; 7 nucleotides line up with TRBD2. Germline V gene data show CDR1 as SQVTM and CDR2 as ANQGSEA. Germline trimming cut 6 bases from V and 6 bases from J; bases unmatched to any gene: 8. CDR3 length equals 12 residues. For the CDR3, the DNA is TGCAGCGTCGGGGGGTGGGGTGGCGAGCAGTACTTC. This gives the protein CSVGGWGGEQYF.

Written as DNA, the CDR3 is TGTGCCAGCAGCCGAGGGGAAGAGCAGTACTTC. It encodes CASSRGEEQYF. This chain joins TRBV7-9 and TRBJ2-7; D might be TRBD1 or TRBD2, each matching 5 bases. The CDR3 runs 11 residues. Trimming pared 5 bases from V and 7 bases from J, leaving 9 bases between. The germline CDR1 and CDR2 sequences are SEHNR and FQNEAQ (reference sequence). The full variable domain, rest sourced from reference TRBV7-9 and TRBJ2-7, is DTGVSQNPRHKITKRGQNVTFRCDPISEHNRLYWYRQTLGQGPEFLTYFQNEAQLEKSRLLSDRFSAERPKGSFSTLEIQRTEQGDSAMYLCASSRGEEQYFGPGTRLTVT.

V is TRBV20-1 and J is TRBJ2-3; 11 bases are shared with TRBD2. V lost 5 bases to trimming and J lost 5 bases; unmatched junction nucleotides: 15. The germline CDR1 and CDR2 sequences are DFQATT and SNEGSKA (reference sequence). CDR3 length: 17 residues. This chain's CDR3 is CSAYRPLAGGVRDTQYF. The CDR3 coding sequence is TGCAGTGCTTATAGACCCTTAGCGGGGGGGGTTCGAGATACGCAGTATTTT.

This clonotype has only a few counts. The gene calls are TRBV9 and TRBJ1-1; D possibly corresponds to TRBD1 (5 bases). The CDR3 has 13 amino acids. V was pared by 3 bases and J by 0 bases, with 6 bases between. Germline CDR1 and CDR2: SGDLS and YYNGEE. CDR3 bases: TGTGCCAGCAGCGGAGGGGTGAACACTGAAGCTTTCTTT. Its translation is CASSGGVNTEAFF.

The CDR3 DNA reads TGCAGCGCCAACGGGTATCCTAGGGGGCAAGAGACCCAGTACTTC. Protein sequence: CSANGYPRGQETQYF. The chain employs TRBV29-1 and TRBJ2-1; D is perhaps TRBD1 (6 bases). The DNA end lines up better with TRBJ2-5; the J call may be wrong. The CDR3 sequence is 15 residues long. The germline V gene has CDR1 SQVTM and CDR2 ANQGSEA.

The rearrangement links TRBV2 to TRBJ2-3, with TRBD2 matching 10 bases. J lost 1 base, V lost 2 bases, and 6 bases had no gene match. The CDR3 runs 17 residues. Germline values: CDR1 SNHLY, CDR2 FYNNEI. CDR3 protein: CASSEPRSGRGTDTQYF. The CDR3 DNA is TGTGCCAGCAGTGAACCAAGAAGCGGGAGGGGCACAGATACGCAGTATTTT.

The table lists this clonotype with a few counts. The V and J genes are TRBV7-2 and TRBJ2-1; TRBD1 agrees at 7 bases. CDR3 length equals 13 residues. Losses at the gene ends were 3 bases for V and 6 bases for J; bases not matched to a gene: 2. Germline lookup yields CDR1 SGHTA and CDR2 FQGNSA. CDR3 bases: TGTGCCAGCAGCTTTCGACAGGGCAATGAGCAGTTCTTC. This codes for CASSFRQGNEQFF. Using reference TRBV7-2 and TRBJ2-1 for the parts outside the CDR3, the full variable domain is GAGVSQSPSNKVTEKGKDVELRCDPISGHTALYWYRQSLGQGLEFLIYFQGNSAPDKSGLPSDRFSAERTGGSVSTLTIQRTQQEDSAVYLCASSFRQGNEQFFGPGTRLTVL.

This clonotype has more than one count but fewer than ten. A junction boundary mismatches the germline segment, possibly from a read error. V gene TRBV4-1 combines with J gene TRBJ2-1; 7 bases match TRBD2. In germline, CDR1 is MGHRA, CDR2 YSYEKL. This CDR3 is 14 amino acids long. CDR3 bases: TGCGCCAGCAGCAGTTCCGGGACTAACAATGAGCGGTTCTTC. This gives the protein CASSSSGTNNERFF.